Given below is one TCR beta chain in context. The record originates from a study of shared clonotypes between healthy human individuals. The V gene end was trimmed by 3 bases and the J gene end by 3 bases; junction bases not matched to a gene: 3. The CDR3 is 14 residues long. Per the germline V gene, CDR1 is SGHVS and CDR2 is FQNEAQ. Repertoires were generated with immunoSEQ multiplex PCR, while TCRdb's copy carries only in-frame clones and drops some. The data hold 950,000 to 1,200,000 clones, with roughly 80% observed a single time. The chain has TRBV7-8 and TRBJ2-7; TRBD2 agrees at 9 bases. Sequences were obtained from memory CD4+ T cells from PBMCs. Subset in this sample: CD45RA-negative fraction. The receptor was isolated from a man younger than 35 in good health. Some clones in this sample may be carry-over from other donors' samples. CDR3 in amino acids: CASSLGLAVYEQYF. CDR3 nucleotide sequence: TGTGCCAGCAGCTTGGGACTAGCTGTCTACGAGCAGTACTTC.